This entry lists 21 T cell receptor beta chains sequenced from one sample in a study of neoadjuvant nivolumab and ipilimumab in lung cancer. Assay used: immunoSEQ multiplex PCR; TCRdb lists only in-frame clones, some missing. The table has more than 8,500 clones, approximately 80% seen once. The source was tumor tissue, collected after neoadjuvant nivolumab, alone or with ipilimumab, at or shortly before surgery. All receptors derive from an adult with non-small cell lung cancer. Some clones in this sample may be carry-over from other donors' samples.

The V and J genes are TRBV4-3 and TRBJ2-2; D is unclear. Germline V gene sequence: CDR1 LGHNA, CDR2 YSLEER. The V gene lost 0 bases and the J gene lost 0 bases, with 8 bases spanning the gap. This CDR3 comprises 16 residues. CDR3 amino acids: CASSQERYANTGELFF. The CDR3 DNA reads TGCGCCAGCAGCCAAGAACGGTACGCGAACACCGGGGAGCTGTTTTTT.

The rearrangement joins TRBV7-9 to TRBJ2-5; 8 positions agree with TRBD1. This CDR3 is 13 amino acids long. With 10 bases clipped from V and 5 bases from J, the junction kept 9 bases outside the gene matches. Germline assignment: CDR1 SEHNR and CDR2 FQNEAQ (reference sequence). CDR3 nucleotides: TGTGCCAACTCTGACAGGACAGGGGAGACCCAGTACTTC. Translating it yields CANSDRTGETQYF. The full variable domain, rest sourced from reference TRBV7-9 and TRBJ2-5, is DTGVSQNPRHKITKRGQNVTFRCDPISEHNRLYWYRQTLGQGPEFLTYFQNEAQLEKSRLLSDRFSAERPKGSFSTLEIQRTEQGDSAMYLCANSDRTGETQYFGPGTRLLVL.

This rearrangement joins TRBV30 to TRBJ1-1; 7 bases line up with TRBD1. CDR1 and CDR2 (germline): GTSNPN, SVGIG (reference sequence). The CDR3 loop spans 12 amino acids. V shed 4 bases, J shed 3 bases, and the junction held 2 bases outside the gene matches. This chain's CDR3 is CAWTGGHTEAFF. The CDR3 DNA follows: TGTGCCTGGACAGGGGGTCACACTGAAGCTTTCTTT. Using reference TRBV30 and TRBJ1-1 for the parts outside the CDR3, the full variable domain is SQTIHQWPATLVQPVGSPLSLECTVEGTSNPNLYWYRQAAGRGLQLLFYSVGIGQISSEVPQNLSASRPQDRQFILSSKKLLLSDSGFYLCAWTGGHTEAFFGQGTRLTVV.

The rearrangement joins TRBV4-3 to TRBJ2-7, with 10 bases lining up with TRBD2. After removal of 0 bases from V and 9 bases from J, the junction contained 14 bases not matched to a gene. Germline V gene data show CDR1 as LGHNA and CDR2 as YSLEER. This CDR3 is built from 17 residues. CDR3 sequence: CASSQEGGSASGSVQYF. For the CDR3, the DNA is TGCGCCAGCAGCCAAGAAGGAGGTTCGGCTAGCGGGAGTGTGCAGTACTTC.

This sequence joins TRBV18 and TRBJ1-1; D gene unclear. The length of the CDR3 is 15 residues. CDR1 is KGHSH, CDR2 LQKENI, per germline. Deletions cut 3 bases from V and 5 bases from J, with 16 bases between. CDR3 in amino acids: CASSPLLRFWTEAFF. CDR3 nucleotide sequence: TGTGCCAGCTCACCCCTTTTGCGGTTCTGGACTGAAGCTTTCTTT.

This clone was found a few times. The CDR3 is CASSLGFGQFEAFF. The DNA of the CDR3 is TGTGCCAGCAGCTTAGGATTCGGACAGTTTGAAGCTTTCTTT. The J gene is TRBJ1-1, the V gene TRBV11-2; D may be TRBD1 (6 bases). The germline V and J ends were trimmed by 1 base and 7 bases, with 13 bases remaining between them. This CDR3 has 14 amino acids. Germline CDR1 reads SGHAT; CDR2 reads FQNNGV.

The sample holds a few counts of this clone. J is TRBJ1-5 and V is TRBV10-3; D is uncertain. V shed 0 bases and J shed 0 bases, with 3 bases lying between them. Germline lookup yields CDR1 ENHRY and CDR2 SYGVKD. CDR3 length: 14 residues. DNA for the CDR3: TGTGCCATCAGTGAGTCGACTAGCAATCAGCCCCAGCATTTT. It translates to CAISESTSNQPQHF.

V gene TRBV5-1 combines with J gene TRBJ1-5; D perhaps matches TRBD1 (5 bases). The CDR3 spans 15 residues. The V and J ends lost 0 bases and 2 bases respectively, with 9 bases between them. Per germline, CDR1 SGHRS and CDR2 YFSETQ. CDR3 bases: TGCGCCAGCAGCTTGGACCCGGGGGGCAATCAGCCCCAGCATTTT. Translation: CASSLDPGGNQPQHF.

CDR3 amino acids: CASSFRQGQGYEQYF. CDR3 DNA: TGTGCCAGCAGCTTCCGACAGGGGCAAGGCTACGAGCAGTACTTC. The genes are TRBV11-1 and TRBJ2-7; 8 bases line up with TRBD1. V lost 3 bases, J lost 3 bases, and 7 bases stayed unmatched. Germline V gene lookup returns CDR1 SGHAT and CDR2 FQDESV (reference sequence). The CDR3 length is 15 residues.

The chain joins TRBV5-8 to TRBJ2-1, with TRBD2 identical over 12 bases. CDR3 length: 17 amino acids. Germline V CDR1 and CDR2: SGHTS, YDEGEE. The V gene end was trimmed by 3 bases and the J gene end by 4 bases; junction bases not matched to a gene: 8. This CDR3 reads CASSYAGTSGLYNEQFF. The CDR3 nucleotides read TGTGCCAGCAGCTACGCCGGGACTAGCGGGCTGTACAATGAGCAGTTCTTC.

The CDR3 DNA sequence: TGTGCCAGCAGCCCCGGGGACAGCCTCTCCTACGAGCAGTACTTC. Translating gives CASSPGDSLSYEQYF. The rearrangement uses TRBV9 and TRBJ2-7, with 7 bases lining up with TRBD1. Germline-derived CDR1 and CDR2 are SGDLS and YYNGEE. This CDR3 spans 15 amino acids. The ends lost 4 bases at V and 0 bases at J; junction bases unmatched: 7.

This clone was recorded only once. The V gene is TRBV6-6, the J gene TRBJ1-2; no clear D gene. V was cut by 5 bases and J by 3 bases, with 13 bases left in between. The germline V gene has CDR1 MNHNY and CDR2 SVGAGI (reference sequence). The CDR3 length is 14 residues. This chain's CDR3 is CASSRIDGDYGYTF. The CDR3 nucleotides read TGTGCCAGCAGTAGAATCGACGGAGACTATGGCTACACCTTC.

The chain joins TRBV14 to TRBJ2-7; TRBD2 aligns across 9 bases. CDR1 is SGHDN and CDR2 is FVKESK in the germline V gene. CDR3 length equals 16 residues. J gave up 4 bases and V 1 base, and 8 bases lay outside the gene matches. The chain's CDR3 is CASSQGGRAAGYEQYF. The CDR3 DNA is TGTGCCAGCAGCCAAGGCGGGAGGGCCGCGGGTTACGAGCAGTACTTC. The variable domain in full, completed from reference TRBV14 and TRBJ2-7, reads EAGVTQFPSHSVIEKGQTVTLRCDPISGHDNLYWYRRVMGKEIKFLLHFVKESKQDESGMPNNRFLAERTGGTYSTLKVQPAELEDSGVYFCASSQGGRAAGYEQYFGPGTRLTVT.

This chain's CDR3 is CASSLREGYQPQHF. The CDR3 region has the DNA TGTGCCAGCAGTCTCAGGGAGGGGTATCAGCCCCAGCATTTT. This chain links TRBV6-5 with TRBJ1-5, with D perhaps matching TRBD1 (5 bases). The CDR3 consists of 14 residues. Per the germline V gene, CDR1 is MNHEY and CDR2 is SVGAGI. V lost 5 bases and J 5 bases, leaving 13 bases between the germline ends.

V usage is TRBV6-6 and J usage is TRBJ1-6; D is undetermined. CDR3 size: 13 residues. V lost 0 bases and J lost 9, with 6 bases in between. Per germline, CDR1 MNHNY and CDR2 SVGAGI (reference sequence). DNA for the CDR3: TGTGCCAGCAGTTACTCGTCCCTTTCACCCCTCCACTTT. Its translation: CASSYSSLSPLHF.

The genes are TRBV5-1 and TRBJ1-1; no clear D gene. Germline CDR1 is SGHRS and CDR2 is YFSETQ. Trimming left V 4 bases short and J 3 bases short, with 13 bases between. The CDR3 loop spans 14 amino acids. The CDR3 here is CASSPYRTDTEAFF. DNA for the CDR3: TGCGCCAGCAGCCCCTACAGAACTGACACTGAAGCTTTCTTT. Full variable domain (rest looked up from reference TRBV5-1 and TRBJ1-1): KAGVTQTPRYLIKTRGQQVTLSCSPISGHRSVSWYQQTPGQGLQFLFEYFSETQRNKGNFPGRFSGRQFSNSRSEMNVSTLELGDSALYLCASSPYRTDTEAFFGQGTRLTVV.

This clone has just one count. The rearrangement joins TRBV6-5 to TRBJ1-3; the D is unclear. The CDR3 runs to 14 residues. V lost 4 bases and J 2 bases, leaving 9 bases between the germline ends. CDR1 is MNHEY and CDR2 is SVGAGI in the germline V gene. The CDR3 reads CASSLGLAGNTIYF. DNA of the CDR3: TGTGCCAGCAGTTTGGGGTTAGCTGGAAACACCATATATTTT.

This clone was seen a few times. The chain carries TRBV7-2 and TRBJ2-7; a weak D match, TRBD2 (6 bases). Trimming removed 3 bases at V and 7 bases at J, with 10 bases between. The CDR3 is 12 amino acids. CDR1 and CDR2 from the germline V gene are SGHTA and FQGNSA. The CDR3 DNA follows: TGTGCCAGCAGCTTCTACGGGGGAGAGCAGTACTTC. It specifies CASSFYGGEQYF.

The rearrangement joins TRBV5-1 to TRBJ2-7; 11 bases are a match to TRBD2. Germline CDR1 is SGHRS and CDR2 is YFSETQ. With 5 bases clipped from V and 2 bases from J, the junction kept 6 bases outside the gene matches. The CDR3 contains 15 residues. Here the CDR3 reads CASRQTSGGTYEQYF. The DNA of the CDR3 is TGCGCCAGCAGACAAACTAGCGGGGGTACCTACGAGCAGTACTTC.

This clone has a single count. The CDR3 DNA sequence: TGTGCCAGCAGGCCGGGACCACGCTCCTACAATGAGCAGTTCTTC. Translating gives CASRPGPRSYNEQFF. V and J are TRBV6-5 and TRBJ2-1, with D perhaps TRBD1 or TRBD2 (5 bases each). The germline CDR1 and CDR2 sequences are MNHEY and SVGAGI. V gave up 6 bases and J gave up 0 bases, with 12 bases separating them. The CDR3 is 15 residues long.

This clone was seen once. The chain couples TRBV18 to TRBJ2-7; D is perhaps TRBD1 (5 bases). Trimming pared 3 bases from V and 3 bases from J, leaving 12 bases between. CDR3 length: 14 residues. Germline lookup yields CDR1 KGHSH and CDR2 LQKENI. CDR3 nucleotides: TGTGCCAGCTCACCCCGCCAGGGTGTCTACGAGCAGTACTTC. Translated: CASSPRQGVYEQYF.